This is a list of T cell receptor beta chains from one sample in a study of CXCR3-negative and CXCR3-positive naive CD8 T cells. TCRdb reprocessed the 5' RACE reads, keeping one entry per CDR3 protein, no DNA. Its table records about 92,000 distinct CDR3 sequences. The specimen was naive CXCR3+ CD8+ T cells from blood. Every receptor here comes from a human donor in good health. Some clones in this sample may be carry-over from other donors' samples. Each CDR3 is given with its conserved first and last residue.

TRBV12-3/TRBV12-4	TRBJ1-1	CASSPLDRGAFF
TRBV29-1	TRBJ2-1	CSVPSPPDYNEQFF
TRBV3-1	TRBJ2-1	CASGNYPQGNEQFF
TRBV29-1	TRBJ2-1	CSVPHSNEQFF
TRBV6-5	TRBJ1-5	CASRPGSNQPQHF
TRBV6-5	TRBJ1-2	CASSYSPAYGYTF
TRBV19	TRBJ1-2	CASKGGTGESSGYTF
TRBV6-4	TRBJ2-1	CASSLRGGWSGRLPSGNEQFF
TRBV4-2	TRBJ2-7	CASSLPGDEQYF
TRBV6-5	TRBJ1-1	CASSYLGTGENPEAFF
TRBV29-1	TRBJ2-2	CSVDGLTHTGELFF
TRBV2	TRBJ2-3	CADLRVPGDTQYF
TRBV20-1	TRBJ1-2	CSARALGADYGYTF
TRBV10-2	TRBJ2-1	CASSEARTSGGLNEQFF
TRBV28	TRBJ2-1	CASSLGGRSSYNEQFF
TRBV6-5	TRBJ2-5	CASSYSLEGAKETQYF
TRBV6-5	TRBJ2-3	CASSPDGASTDTQYF
TRBV7-9	TRBJ2-3	CASSSTLAGGTTDTQYF
TRBV28	TRBJ2-7	CASSLVTDLSYEQYF
TRBV27	TRBJ2-7	CASSFLDIPYEQYF
TRBV27	TRBJ2-7	CASSPGQSYEQYF
TRBV5-5	TRBJ2-7	CASSLGGQGTYEQYF
TRBV7-8	TRBJ2-3	CASSLGLAGGRFDTQYF
TRBV5-5	TRBJ2-7	CASSLRALSSYEQYF
TRBV12-3/TRBV12-4	TRBJ1-6	CARGRGVPSSYNSPLHF
TRBV30	TRBJ2-5	CAYRDRGIETQYF
TRBV12-3/TRBV12-4	TRBJ2-7	CASSFGTGLYEQYF
TRBV20-1	TRBJ2-5	CSASSYSDVQETQYF
TRBV5-1	TRBJ2-5	CASSLAGETQYF
TRBV27	TRBJ2-2	CASSLGMAGELFF
TRBV6-2/TRBV6-3	TRBJ2-1	CASSYSSAGYNEQSF
TRBV15	TRBJ2-7	CATSRGSYDQYF
TRBV7-9	TRBJ2-5	CASSLVRGYQETQYF
TRBV9	TRBJ1-2	CASSVESSGDRDDGYTF
TRBV5-1	TRBJ1-4	CASSLRPGQVVEKLFF
TRBV2	TRBJ2-3	CASSRLDPSDTQYF
TRBV27	TRBJ2-1	CPTTRVVFHEQFF
TRBV3-1	TRBJ2-2	CASITGQGAGELFF
TRBV14	TRBJ2-1	CASSQDDSSLDEQFF
TRBV21-1	TRBJ2-3	CASSKGAGGTTDTQYF
TRBV7-2	TRBJ2-2	CASSYLDYARGGELFF
TRBV9	TRBJ1-2	CASSAISGQGAWGYTF
TRBV11-2	TRBJ2-7	CASSSRNYEQYF
TRBV7-9	TRBJ2-2	CASSSTGDTGELFF
TRBV5-6	TRBJ2-7	CASSLADEQYF
TRBV24-1	TRBJ2-2	CATSDLEAGVVTGELFF
TRBV29-1	TRBJ2-7	CSVEGGDLGEYEQYF
TRBV7-9	TRBJ2-5	CASSRLAGGPQYF
TRBV20-1	TRBJ1-6	CSARIGRDNSPLHF
TRBV28	TRBJ2-7	CASGETGGFYEQYF
TRBV6-5	TRBJ2-5	CASSYGGRMLETQYF
TRBV9	TRBJ2-7	CASSAGVPSYEQYF
TRBV27	TRBJ2-1	CATSRTGGPDEQFF
TRBV20-1	TRBJ2-3	CSARDEETGGILDTQYF
TRBV28	TRBJ2-3	CASSSLDTQYF
TRBV6-6	TRBJ2-3	CASSYRLAGPYKDTQYF
TRBV7-9	TRBJ2-5	CASSRGTGNQETQYF
TRBV27	TRBJ1-2	CACSIDSTGLDGYTF